This T cell receptor beta chain was identified in a study of chemoradiotherapy in HPV16-positive cancers. Study context: Functional T-cell assays on two HPV16-positive patients' cells defined candidate HPV-specific clones and common TCR motifs.

V shed 0 bases and J shed 1 base, with 9 bases lying between them. Germline lookup yields CDR1 MGHRA and CDR2 YSYEKL. The CDR3 totals 15 residues. Study-level results: During treatment, candidate HPV-specific clones and E7-related motifs expanded in tumor. Functional assays defining HPV-specific T cells used only a couple of HPV16-positive patients. In HPV16-positive patients, HPV-responsive T-cell expansion tracked better recurrence-free survival.

As concerns this clone: Antigen specificity is unknown.

Sequencing was performed with immunoSEQ multiplex PCR; in TCRdb, only in-frame clones are kept and a portion is missing. The sample carries a few thousand clones, roughly nine tenths recorded once. The chain links TRBV4-1 to TRBJ1-1; D is undetermined. The starting material was tumor tissue, obtained from a patient who underwent chemoradiotherapy. The sequence derives from a human donor with HPV-associated anogenital cancer. CDR3 DNA sequence: TGCGCCAGCAGCCAAGATCCCCCGGCGAACACTGAAGCTTTCTTT. Translation: CASSQDPPANTEAFF.